The count of the clone carrying this TCR beta chain is one. The data derive from a study of T cell changes during pregnancy in multiple sclerosis. Looked up from germline, CDR1 is MNHEY and CDR2 is SMNVEV (reference sequence). The length of the CDR3 is 14 residues. Trimming removed 1 base from V and 3 bases from J, with 6 bases in between. Assay used: immunoSEQ multiplex PCR; TCRdb lists only in-frame clones, some missing. The sample has more than 95,000 clones, roughly 92% seen once. The receptor comes from a female donor with multiple sclerosis, enrolled in a pregnancy study. The material sequenced was peripheral blood, taken after pregnancy. The genes are TRBV27 and TRBJ1-4; TRBD1 is a possible D gene (5 bases). The CDR3 spells CASSLWGANEKLFF. The DNA of the CDR3 is TGTGCCAGCAGTTTATGGGGGGCTAATGAAAAACTGTTTTTT.